The 27 T cell receptor beta chains below all came from one sample that was sequenced in a study of T cells in women clearing cervical HPV infection. Data came from immunoSEQ multiplex PCR; TCRdb stores just in-frame clones and leaves some out. The sample shows 25,000 to 35,000 clones, and 17% sits with its ten largest clones. Sequenced input: blood buffy coat. The source of these receptors is a woman aged 18 to 75 with a cervical HPV16 infection that either progressed to CIN3+ or cleared (not recorded which).

Of note for this clone: The CDR3 goes on 3 residues after the read ends, and that part is filled in from the germline J gene. The V call is TRBV6-1, the J call TRBJ2-4; D may be TRBD1 (6 bases). Germline assignment: CDR1 MNHNS and CDR2 SASEGT. Trimming left V 2 bases short and J 6 bases short, with 8 bases between. The CDR3 totals 13 residues. CDR3 DNA (partial): TGTGCCAGCAGTGAAACAGGGAGAAACATT. Encoded protein: CASSETGRNI. The CDR3 as a whole reads CASSETGRNIQYF.

To note about this clone: The CDR3 end falls 3 residues outside the read, so it is completed with the germline J gene. The V call is TRBV20-1, the J call TRBJ2-3, with D possibly TRBD1 on 7 matching bases. V gave up 3 bases and J gave up 2 bases, with 15 bases separating them. CDR3 size: 15 residues. In germline, CDR1 is DFQATT, CDR2 SNEGSKA (reference sequence). This CDR3 is CSARRGRGVTDTQYF. The sequenced CDR3 bases are TGCAGTGCTAGGAGGGGGCGGGGAGTCACAGATACG.

In regard to this clone: With the read ending 3 residues before the CDR3 end, the germline J gene is used to fill in that end. The chain carries TRBV10-3 and TRBJ1-1; 10 nucleotides align to TRBD1. Per germline, CDR1 ENHRY and CDR2 SYGVKD. There are 13 residues in the CDR3. V shed 6 bases, J shed 5 bases, and the junction held 3 bases outside the gene matches. CDR3 amino acids: CAIRRDRGTEAFF. The covered CDR3 bases are TGTGCCATCAGGAGGGACAGGGGAACTGAA.

Comment on this clone: From the germline J gene comes the end of the CDR3, since the read stops 3 residues before it. Other DNA sequences within the sample encode an identical CDR3. The genes are TRBV14 and TRBJ2-4, with D possibly being TRBD1 (7 bases). The V end was cut by 0 bases, the J end by 1 base, with 13 bases between. CDR1 SGHDN and CDR2 FVKESK come from the germline V gene. The CDR3 spans 17 residues. CDR3 DNA, as far as it was read: TGTGCCAGCAGCCAAGATCGGCCAGGGGGGGCCAAAAACATT. Its translation: CASSQDRPGGAKNI. From start to end, the CDR3 is CASSQDRPGGAKNIQYF. The full variable domain, completed using reference TRBV14 and TRBJ2-4, is EAGVTQFPSHSVIEKGQTVTLRCDPISGHDNLYWYRRVMGKEIKFLLHFVKESKQDESGMPNNRFLAERTGGTYSTLKVQPAELEDSGVYFCASSQDRPGGAKNIQYFGAGTRLSVL.

For this clone: The CDR3 end is not reached by the read, which stops 3 residues before it; the germline J gene fills it in. The V gene is TRBV30, the J gene TRBJ1-1; D is perhaps TRBD1 (5 bases). Trimming stripped 0 bases from V and 1 base from J, with 6 bases between. Germline V gene data show CDR1 as GTSNPN and CDR2 as SVGIG (reference sequence). The CDR3 runs 13 residues. CDR3 DNA, as far as it was read: TGTGCCTGGAGTGTCGGGGGGAACACTGAA. Protein product: CAWSVGGNTE. The CDR3 in its entirety is CAWSVGGNTEAFF.

Comment on this clone: The missing CDR3 end, 3 residues past where the read stops, is filled in from the germline J gene. V is TRBV7-3 and J is TRBJ1-1; D is undetermined. Per germline, CDR1 SGHTA and CDR2 FQGTGA. This CDR3 comprises 13 residues. The V end was cut by 5 bases, the J end by 1 base, with 8 bases between. The CDR3 loop is CASSNAENTEAFF. Partial CDR3 DNA: TGTGCCAGCAGCAATGCAGAGAACACTGAA.

With respect to this clone: The read terminates 3 residues before the CDR3 end, so the remaining end is supplied by the germline J gene. V is TRBV7-9 and J is TRBJ1-5, with unresolved D. Trimming took 1 base from V and 5 from J, leaving 9 bases between them. The CDR3 is 14 residues long. Germline V gene data show CDR1 as SEHNR and CDR2 as FQNEAQ (reference sequence). CDR3 DNA, as far as it was read: TGTGCCAGCAGCTTAGGAGGGTGGGATCAGCCC. It encodes CASSLGGWDQP. The CDR3, in full, reads CASSLGGWDQPQHF. Variable domain in full (rest from reference TRBV7-9 and TRBJ1-5): DTGVSQNPRHKITKRGQNVTFRCDPISEHNRLYWYRQTLGQGPEFLTYFQNEAQLEKSRLLSDRFSAERPKGSFSTLEIQRTEQGDSAMYLCASSLGGWDQPQHFGDGTRLSIL.

Regarding this clone: The DNA ends 3 residues before the CDR3 does, and the rest of the CDR3 is filled in from the germline J gene. The genes are TRBV2 and TRBJ1-1, with 7 bases aligning to TRBD1. Germline V CDR1 and CDR2: SNHLY, FYNNEI. V was pared by 7 bases and J by 0 bases, with 5 bases of the junction left unmatched. This CDR3 comprises 14 residues. The DNA read from the CDR3 is TGTGCCAGCACCGTACAGGGGATGAACACTGAA. This codes for CASTVQGMNTE. The whole CDR3 reads CASTVQGMNTEAFF.

As concerns this clone: The DNA ends 3 residues before the CDR3 does, and the rest of the CDR3 is filled in from the germline J gene. The chain recombines TRBV30 with TRBJ1-1; the match to TRBD1 covers 7 bases. Germline trimming cut 2 bases from V and 1 base from J; bases unmatched to any gene: 4. The CDR3 length is 14 residues. CDR1 is GTSNPN and CDR2 is SVGIG in the germline V gene (reference sequence). The sequenced part of the CDR3 DNA is TGTGCCTGGAGTCGGACAGGAACGAACACTGAA. Amino acid sequence: CAWSRTGTNTE. The complete CDR3 protein is CAWSRTGTNTEAFF. Full variable domain (outside the CDR3, taken from reference TRBV30 and TRBJ1-1): SQTIHQWPATLVQPVGSPLSLECTVEGTSNPNLYWYRQAAGRGLQLLFYSVGIGQISSEVPQNLSASRPQDRQFILSSKKLLLSDSGFYLCAWSRTGTNTEAFFGQGTRLTVV.

CDR3 amino acids: CAWSVAYRVDSPLFF. CDR3 DNA (partial): TGTGCCTGGAGTGTAGCGTACAGGGTAGATTCACCA. The gene calls are TRBV30 and TRBJ1-4; D is perhaps TRBD1 (6 bases). The read is 3 residues too short to cover the CDR3 end, so that end is filled in from the germline J gene. Looked up from germline, CDR1 is GTSNPN and CDR2 is SVGIG (reference sequence). This CDR3 has 15 residues.

Regarding this clone: The CDR3 end lies 3 residues beyond the end of the read and is filled in from the germline J gene. The J gene is TRBJ2-3, the V gene TRBV20-1, with D perhaps matching TRBD2 (5 bases). The CDR3 covers 15 residues. CDR1 is DFQATT, CDR2 SNEGSKA, per germline (reference sequence). The CDR3 reads CSARDRLGGNQPQYF. The CDR3 bases that were read are TGCAGTGCTAGAGACAGGCTCGGAGGCAATCAGCCG.

A note on this clone: The CDR3 goes on 3 residues after the read ends, and that part is filled in from the germline J gene. The chain recombines TRBV20-1 with TRBJ2-7; 11 positions match TRBD2. Per germline, CDR1 DFQATT and CDR2 SNEGSKA (reference sequence). This CDR3 comprises 16 residues. V gave up 1 base and J gave up 1 base; unmatched junction bases: 6. Incomplete CDR3 DNA: TGCAGTGCTAGAGGAAATAGCGGGGGGGGTTCCTACGAG. This translates into CSARGNSGGGSYE. The whole CDR3 region reads CSARGNSGGGSYEQYF.

Points on this clone: Coverage ceases 3 residues before the CDR3 finishes, and the germline J gene fills in the end. The J gene is TRBJ1-1, the V gene TRBV12-3 or TRBV12-4; TRBD1 aligns across 7 bases. The CDR3 loop spans 16 amino acids. Trimming removed 4 bases from V and 2 bases from J; junction bases left unmatched: 10. This CDR3 reads CASSSLGGGVNTEAFF. Partial CDR3 DNA: TGTGCCAGCAGTTCCCTGGGAGGGGGCGTAAACACTGAA.

Points on this clone: The read ends 3 residues before the CDR3 terminus; that terminus is restored from the germline J gene. The chain recombines TRBV7-2 with TRBJ1-5; perhaps TRBD1 as D (5 bases). The V and J ends lost 3 bases and 5 bases respectively, with 11 bases between them. This CDR3 is 14 amino acids long. Germline CDR1 SGHTA, CDR2 FQGNSA. The CDR3 bases that were read are TGTGCCAGCAGCTTTGCCTCGGGGGATCAGCCC. Amino acids: CASSFASGDQP. The entire CDR3 protein reads CASSFASGDQPQHF.

Turning to this clone: The DNA ends 3 residues before the CDR3 does, and the rest of the CDR3 is filled in from the germline J gene. This rearrangement joins TRBV30 to TRBJ2-2, with TRBD2 matching 8 bases. The CDR3 extends over 14 amino acids. The germline V gene encodes CDR1 GTSNPN and CDR2 SVGIG (reference sequence). Incomplete CDR3 DNA: TGTGCCTGGAGTTCCGGGAGGGGGTATGAAAAG. Protein: CAWSSGRGYEK. The full-length CDR3 reads as CAWSSGRGYEKLFF. The variable domain in full, completed from reference TRBV30 and TRBJ2-2, reads SQTIHQWPATLVQPVGSPLSLECTVEGTSNPNLYWYRQAAGRGLQLLFYSVGIGQISSEVPQNLSASRPQDRQFILSSKKLLLSDSGFYLCAWSSGRGYEKLFFGEGSRLTVL.

About this clone: Read coverage stops 3 residues before the CDR3 terminus; the germline J gene supplies the remainder. This chain links TRBV20-1 with TRBJ2-3; 9 bases are a match to TRBD2. Unmatched junction bases numbered 5, after V lost 4 bases and J lost 3 bases. Germline V lookup: CDR1 DFQATT, CDR2 SNEGSKA (reference sequence). The CDR3 is 14 residues long. The covered CDR3 bases are TGCAGTGCTATTAGCGGGGGAATTACAGATACG. It translates to CSAISGGITDT. The entire CDR3 protein reads CSAISGGITDTQYF.

Incomplete CDR3 DNA: TGTGCCAGCAGTTTGACTAGGAACGAG. This codes for CASSLTRNE. The whole CDR3 is CASSLTRNEQYF. The chain combines TRBV6-2 or TRBV6-3 with TRBJ2-7, with D possibly matching TRBD2 (6 bases). The CDR3 end is not reached by the read, which stops 3 residues before it; the germline J gene fills it in. The germline gives CDR1 MNHEY, CDR2 SVGEGT. The CDR3 is 12 amino acids. Between the trimmed V and J ends, which lost 4 bases and 5 bases, there was a span of 9 bases.

Concerning this clone: The junction departs from the called germline gene at one end, perhaps through a read error. Incomplete CDR3 DNA: TGTGCCAATAGTAATCAGTGGACTAATGAAAAG. Its protein product is CANSNQWTNEK. The whole CDR3 protein is CANSNQWTNEKLFF. This sequence joins TRBV19 and TRBJ2-2; D is possibly TRBD2 (6 bases). The CDR3 extends 3 residues past the end of the read, so its final part is completed from the germline J gene. Germline-derived CDR1 and CDR2 are LNHDA and SQIVND (reference sequence). The CDR3 runs 14 residues.

To note about this clone: The read halts 3 residues ahead of the CDR3 end, with the missing end drawn from the germline J gene. J is TRBJ1-2 and V is TRBV5-1; 10 nucleotides agree with TRBD1. The CDR3 is 18 residues long. Germline V lookup: CDR1 SGHRS, CDR2 YFSETQ. V lost 0 bases, J lost 5 bases, and 13 bases stayed unmatched. The sequenced CDR3 bases are TGCGCCAGCAGCTTGGTCTCGGGACAGGGGCCGCCACCTTATGGC. Residues: CASSLVSGQGPPPYG. The entire CDR3 reads CASSLVSGQGPPPYGYTF.

With respect to this clone: From the germline J gene comes the end of the CDR3, since the read stops 3 residues before it. The V call is TRBV7-9, the J call TRBJ1-6; D remains ambiguous. This CDR3 comprises 12 residues. The germline CDR1 and CDR2 sequences are SEHNR and FQNEAQ (reference sequence). Trimming removed 1 base at V and 11 bases at J, with 6 bases between. The sequenced CDR3 bases are TGTGCCAGCAGCTTAGACACTACACCC. This translates into CASSLDTTP. The whole CDR3 reads CASSLDTTPLHF. The whole variable domain, remainder taken from reference TRBV7-9 and TRBJ1-6, is DTGVSQNPRHKITKRGQNVTFRCDPISEHNRLYWYRQTLGQGPEFLTYFQNEAQLEKSRLLSDRFSAERPKGSFSTLEIQRTEQGDSAMYLCASSLDTTPLHFGNGTRLTVT.

A note on this clone: Read coverage stops 3 residues before the CDR3 terminus; the germline J gene supplies the remainder. The V gene is TRBV18, the J gene TRBJ2-5, with 8 bases that match TRBD1. This CDR3 comprises 15 residues. Trimming removed 4 bases from V and 5 bases from J; junction bases left unmatched: 9. Germline CDR1 KGHSH, CDR2 LQKENI. The CDR3 protein is CASSRGTGGDETQYF. CDR3 DNA, as far as it was read: TGTGCCAGCTCACGGGGAACAGGGGGTGACGAGACC.

Worth noting for this clone: The read stops 3 residues short of the end of the CDR3; the missing end is completed from the germline J gene. The chain links TRBV6-2 or TRBV6-3 to TRBJ2-7; 7 bases match TRBD2. V dropped 7 bases and J dropped 3; count of bases not matched to a gene: 9. The length of the CDR3 is 14 residues. Germline values: CDR1 MNHEY, CDR2 SVGEGT. The sequenced CDR3 bases are TGTGCCAGCACTCCCGTTACGGGGGGCTACGAG. Amino acid sequence: CASTPVTGGYE. In full, the CDR3 is CASTPVTGGYEQYF.

As regards this clone: The CDR3 end lies 3 residues beyond the end of the read and is filled in from the germline J gene. The chain couples TRBV19 to TRBJ2-3; 12 bases fit TRBD1. CDR3 size: 18 residues. Germline trimming cut 4 bases from V and 4 bases from J; bases unmatched to any gene: 12. Germline V gene sequence: CDR1 LNHDA, CDR2 SQIVND (reference sequence). The CDR3 sequence: CASSTVPPGTGGADTQYF. The covered CDR3 bases are TGTGCCAGTAGTACCGTCCCGCCCGGGACAGGGGGCGCAGATACG.

Points on this clone: The read stops 3 residues short of the end of the CDR3; the missing end is completed from the germline J gene. V usage is TRBV20-1 and J usage is TRBJ2-3, with no clear D. CDR1 is DFQATT and CDR2 is SNEGSKA in the germline V gene (reference sequence). CDR3 length: 13 amino acids. The V and J ends lost 3 bases and 0 bases respectively, with 7 bases between them. CDR3 sequence reads: CSASVASTDTQYF. The part of the CDR3 DNA that was read is TGCAGTGCTAGCGTGGCTAGCACAGATACG.

Comments on this clone: The CDR3 goes on 3 residues after the read ends, and that part is filled in from the germline J gene. The V gene is TRBV7-9, the J gene TRBJ1-2, with D perhaps matching TRBD1 (5 bases). V was cut by 2 bases and J by 5 bases, with 9 bases left in between. Germline V gives CDR1 SEHNR, CDR2 FQNEAQ (reference sequence). This CDR3 region has 13 residues. The CDR3 here is CASSLQGRYGYTF. The covered CDR3 bases are TGTGCCAGCAGCTTACAGGGCCGTTATGGC.

Note on this clone: The read halts 3 residues ahead of the CDR3 end, with the missing end drawn from the germline J gene. This rearrangement joins TRBV20-1 to TRBJ1-2; the D gene is possibly TRBD1 (5 bases). The V end was cut by 1 base, the J end by 3 bases, with 6 bases between. CDR1 is DFQATT and CDR2 is SNEGSKA in the germline V gene (reference sequence). The CDR3 totals 12 residues. The CDR3 sequence is CSARGRDYGYTF. The sequenced CDR3 bases are TGCAGTGCTAGAGGCAGGGACTATGGC.

To note about this clone: The read falls 3 residues short of the CDR3 end, and the missing part is taken from the germline J gene. The rearrangement joins TRBV18 to TRBJ2-7; 13 bases are a match to TRBD2. The junction had 6 bases not matched to a gene; V was cut back by 2 bases and J by 2 bases. The CDR3 contains 17 residues. Germline CDR1 KGHSH, CDR2 LQKENI. CDR3: CASSPYITSGGAYEQYF. Partial CDR3 DNA: TGTGCCAGCTCACCATATATTACTAGCGGGGGGGCCTACGAG.